What follows is one T cell receptor (beta chain) and its context. This specimen comes from a study of blood T cell repertoires in COVID-19. The junction had 4 bases not matched to a gene; V was cut back by 0 bases and J by 6 bases. Germline CDR1 LGHDT, CDR2 YNNKEL (reference sequence). There are 14 residues in the CDR3. Here immunoSEQ multiplex PCR was the method, and the copy in TCRdb shows in-frame clones only, minus some. Of some 250,000 clones in the sample, about nine tenths are singletons; the top ten hold around 15%. This sequence originates from a man aged 18-30 years who had recovered from COVID-19. The source material was PBMCs or T cells enriched from blood (not recorded which). This sequence joins TRBV3-1 (or the pseudogene TRBV3-2) and TRBJ1-2; 7 bases match TRBD1. CDR3 sequence: CASSQDRGRNGYTF. CDR3 bases: TGTGCCAGCAGCCAAGACAGGGGGAGGAATGGCTACACCTTC.